This record concerns one TCR beta chain sequence. No antigen is known for it. The source of the sample is a study of blood T cells in healthy people across ages. Alongside a J-beta primer mix, a sample-barcoded 5' primer served in a second PCR lasting about 7 to 12 cycles. MiXCR, run by TCRdb on the 5' RACE reads, gives a single entry per CDR3 protein. The repertoire holds around 580,000 distinct CDR3 sequences, with less than 60% as singletons. Findings and caveats of the study: In long-lived donors, naive CD4+ cell counts and diversity exceeded those of aged donors.

Source material: blood. This TCR derives from a man of 80 years or more in good health.

CDR3 sequence: CASKTAGTGFPNEQFF. DNA for the CDR3: TGTGCCAGCAAGACTGCCGGGACAGGGTTTCCCAATGAGCAGTTCTTC. This chain connects TRBV5-5 to TRBJ2-1; 9 bases match TRBD1. V dropped 6 bases and J dropped 6; count of bases not matched to a gene: 13. Germline lookup yields CDR1 SGHKS and CDR2 YYEKEE (reference sequence). The CDR3 loop spans 16 amino acids. Full variable domain (remainder filled in from reference TRBV5-5 and TRBJ2-1): DAGVTQSPTHLIKTRGQQVTLRCSPISGHKSVSWYQQVLGQGPQFIFQYYEKEERGRGNFPDRFSARQFPNYSSELNVNALLLGDSALYLCASKTAGTGFPNEQFFGPGTRLTVL.